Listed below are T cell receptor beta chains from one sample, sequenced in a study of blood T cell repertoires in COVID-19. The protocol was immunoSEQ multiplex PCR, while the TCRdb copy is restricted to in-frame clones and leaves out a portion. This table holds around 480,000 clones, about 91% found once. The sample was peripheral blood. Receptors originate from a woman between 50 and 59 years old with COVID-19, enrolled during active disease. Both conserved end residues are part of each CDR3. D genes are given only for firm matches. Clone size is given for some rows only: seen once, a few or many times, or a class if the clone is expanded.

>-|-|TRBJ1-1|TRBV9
CASSPSPGRTFF
TGTGCCAGCAGCCCGTCCCCGGGTAGAACTTTCTTT
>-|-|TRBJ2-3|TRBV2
CASSVYQRSDTQYF
TGTGCCAGCAGTGTCTACCAACGCTCAGATACGCAGTATTTT
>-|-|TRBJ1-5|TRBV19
CASSITGYNQPQHF
TGTGCCAGTAGTATTACAGGGTACAATCAGCCCCAGCATTTT
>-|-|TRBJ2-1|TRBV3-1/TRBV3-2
CASSSAGEQFF
TGTGCCAGCAGTTCCGCCGGTGAGCAGTTCTTC
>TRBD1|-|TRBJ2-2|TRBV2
CASSERGGNTGELFF
TGTGCCAGCAGTGAAAGAGGGGGCAACACCGGGGAGCTGTTTTTT
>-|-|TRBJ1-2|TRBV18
CASSRDTANYGYTF
TGTGCCAGCTCACGGGACACCGCTAACTATGGCTACACCTTC
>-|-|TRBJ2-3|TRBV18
CASSGAGAFSTQYF
TGTGCCAGCTCCGGTGCGGGGGCATTTAGTACGCAGTATTTT
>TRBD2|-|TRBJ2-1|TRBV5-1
CASSPGTSAYNEQFF
TGCGCCAGCAGCCCGGGGACTAGCGCTTACAATGAGCAGTTCTTC
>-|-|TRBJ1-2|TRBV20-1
CSASMARGPYGYTF
TGCAGTGCTAGTATGGCCAGGGGCCCCTATGGCTACACCTTC
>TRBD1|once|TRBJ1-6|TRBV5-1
CASRPGDSHSPLHF
TGCGCCAGCAGACCTGGGGACAGTCATTCACCCCTCCACTTT
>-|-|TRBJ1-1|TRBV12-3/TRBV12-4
CASSLGANTEAFF
TGTGCCAGCAGTTTAGGAGCGAACACTGAAGCTTTCTTT
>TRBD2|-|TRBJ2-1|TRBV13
CASSPRTSGSYNEQFF
TGTGCCAGCAGCCCGCGGACTAGCGGGTCATACAATGAGCAGTTCTTC
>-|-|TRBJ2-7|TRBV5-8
CASSRPRLEQYF
TGTGCCAGCAGCCGGCCGAGGCTCGAGCAGTACTTC
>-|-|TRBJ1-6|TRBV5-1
CASSLDSPGSPLHF
TGCGCCAGCAGCTTGGACAGTCCAGGATCACCCCTCCACTTT
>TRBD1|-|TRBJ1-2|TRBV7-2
CASSFSDRAAGYTF
TGTGCCAGCAGCTTTAGTGACAGGGCTGCTGGCTACACCTTC
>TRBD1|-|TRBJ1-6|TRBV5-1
CASSSQGDSPLHF
TGCGCCAGCAGCTCCCAGGGGGATTCACCCCTCCACTTT
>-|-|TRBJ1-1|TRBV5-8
CASSWRMNTEAFF
TGTGCCAGCAGCTGGCGGATGAACACTGAAGCTTTCTTT
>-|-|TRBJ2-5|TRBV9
CASSVGGQKETQYF
TGTGCCAGCAGCGTCGGAGGACAGAAAGAGACCCAGTACTTC
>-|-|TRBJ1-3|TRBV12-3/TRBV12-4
CANSGRGTIYF
TGTGCCAACTCTGGACGGGGCACCATATATTTT
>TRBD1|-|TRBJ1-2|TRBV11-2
CASSSPQGGYATTGGYTF
TGTGCCAGCAGCTCCCCCCAGGGGGGATACGCTACTACCGGTGGCTACACCTTC
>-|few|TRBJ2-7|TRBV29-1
CSVASGTFSSYEQYF
TGCAGCGTTGCCTCCGGGACTTTTAGCTCCTACGAGCAGTACTTC
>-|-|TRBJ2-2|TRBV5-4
CASSLNTGELFF
TGTGCCAGCAGCCTGAACACCGGGGAGCTGTTTTTT
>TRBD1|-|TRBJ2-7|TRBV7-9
CASSGQGGVYEQYF
TGTGCCAGCAGCGGACAGGGGGGAGTCTACGAGCAGTACTTC
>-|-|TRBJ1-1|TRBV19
CASRIQGPDTEAFF
TGTGCCAGTAGAATTCAGGGCCCGGACACTGAAGCTTTCTTT
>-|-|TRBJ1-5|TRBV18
CASSPRGEGAYSNQPQHF
TGTGCCAGCTCACCACGGGGCGAAGGGGCTTATAGCAATCAGCCCCAGCATTTT
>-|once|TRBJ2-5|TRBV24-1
CATSDTTGPGATQYF
TGTGCCACCAGTGATACAACAGGGCCCGGTGCGACCCAGTACTTC
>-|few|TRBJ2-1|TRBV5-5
CASSLTGGIVRNEQFF
TGTGCCAGCAGCCTAACCGGGGGAATCGTACGGAATGAGCAGTTCTTC